Each of the 13 T cell receptor beta chains below was sequenced from the same sample in a study of a mutant IDH1 vaccine in newly diagnosed glioma. For these TCRs, the target antigens are not known. The time point was: week 47, end of study. Each dose of the vaccine consisted of 300 ug of mutant IDH1 20-mer peptide, with topical imiquimod. Some clones are missing from TCRdb's copy, which holds only in-frame ones; the method was immunoSEQ multiplex PCR. The sample includes roughly 50,000 clones, 60% to 85% seen only once; the top ten take 4% to 5.5%. Here the sequenced sample was PBMCs, taken from a glioma patient whose treatment included an IDH1 peptide vaccine. Every receptor here comes from a woman between 35 and 50 years old with glioma. Some clones in this sample may be carry-over from other donors' samples.

The chain uses TRBV7-3 and TRBJ2-7; D unclear. Germline-derived CDR1 and CDR2 are SGHTA and FQGTGA. The germline V and J ends were trimmed by 4 bases and 2 bases, with 9 bases remaining between them. This CDR3 is 13 amino acids long. CDR3 nucleotides: TGTGCCAGCAGCTCTTGGGGTCCCTACGAGCAGTACTTC. It encodes CASSSWGPYEQYF. Full variable domain (rest looked up from reference TRBV7-3 and TRBJ2-7): GAGVSQTPSNKVTEKGKYVELRCDPISGHTALYWYRQSLGQGPEFLIYFQGTGAADDSGLPNDRFFAVRPEGSVSTLKIQRTERGDSAVYLCASSSWGPYEQYFGPGTRLTVT.

The V call is TRBV18, the J call TRBJ1-5, with D perhaps TRBD1 (6 bases). CDR3 length equals 15 residues. V was cut by 1 base and J by 8 bases, with 15 bases left in between. Germline V gene data show CDR1 as KGHSH and CDR2 as LQKENI. The CDR3 DNA is TGTGCCAGCTCACCACAACAGGGCCTTGCTGAGCCCCAGCATTTT. This translates into CASSPQQGLAEPQHF.

This clone was counted only a few times. The chain combines TRBV5-1 with TRBJ2-2; unclear D gene. The CDR3 covers 14 residues. V was trimmed by 0 bases and J by 3 bases, leaving 6 bases between them. The germline CDR1 and CDR2 sequences are SGHRS and YFSETQ. The CDR3 sequence is CASSLGAYTGELFF. In DNA, the CDR3 is TGCGCCAGCAGCTTGGGCGCATACACCGGGGAGCTGTTTTTT.

The chain is built from TRBV2 and TRBJ1-2; TRBD1 matches 7 bases. Trimming at V came to 4 bases and at J to 8 bases, leaving 7 bases not matched to a gene. The CDR3 runs 13 residues. In germline, CDR1 is SNHLY, CDR2 FYNNEI. CDR3 nucleotides: TGTGCCAGCAGTGGACAGGGTGGGACCGGCTACACCTTC. Translated, it gives CASSGQGGTGYTF. The full variable domain, rest sourced from reference TRBV2 and TRBJ1-2, is EPEVTQTPSHQVTQMGQEVILRCVPISNHLYFYWYRQILGQKVEFLVSFYNNEISEKSEIFDDQFSVERPDGSNFTLKIRSTKLEDSAMYFCASSGQGGTGYTFGSGTRLTVV.

This sequence joins TRBV25-1 and TRBJ2-7; TRBD2 matches 10 bases. With V trimmed by 5 bases and J by 6 bases, 7 bases remained unmatched. Germline V CDR1 and CDR2: MGHDK, SYGVNS. This CDR3 is 14 amino acids long. The CDR3 protein is CASSWGLAPGEQYF. CDR3 in DNA: TGTGCCAGCAGTTGGGGACTAGCGCCTGGCGAGCAGTACTTC.

This chain connects TRBV15 to TRBJ1-1, with a weak D call TRBD1 (6 bases). This CDR3 is built from 13 residues. CDR1 is LNHNV, CDR2 YYDKDF, per germline (reference sequence). Trimming cost V 6 bases and J 7 bases, with 15 bases left between them. The CDR3, as DNA: TGTGCCACCAGTGGGGGGCGAAGCAATGAAGCTTTCTTT. The encoded protein is CATSGGRSNEAFF.

This clone has just a few counts. J is TRBJ1-5 and V is TRBV6-5; D is unresolved. Between the trimmed V and J ends, which lost 0 bases and 6 bases, there was a span of 9 bases. This CDR3 spans 14 amino acids. Germline loops: CDR1 MNHEY, CDR2 SVGAGI. The CDR3 coding sequence is TGTGCCAGCAGTTACTCAGGTCCCGGTCAGCCCCAGCATTTT. Residues: CASSYSGPGQPQHF.

The rearrangement links TRBV6-5 to TRBJ2-1; a possible D gene is TRBD2 (6 bases). Per germline, CDR1 MNHEY and CDR2 SVGAGI. V was shortened by 5 bases and J by 7 bases, with 18 bases between the two germline ends. The CDR3 runs to 15 residues. CDR3 sequence reads: CASSARGRGWNEQFF. CDR3 bases: TGTGCCAGCAGTGCGCGGGGCCGGGGGTGGAATGAGCAGTTCTTC.

The chain uses TRBV2 and TRBJ2-1, with D perhaps matching TRBD2 (5 bases). The CDR3 is 13 amino acids. The germline V and J ends were trimmed by 7 bases and 10 bases, with 17 bases remaining between them. Per the germline V gene, CDR1 is SNHLY and CDR2 is FYNNEI. CDR3 loop: CASNLDFRKEQFF. The CDR3 nucleotides are TGTGCCAGCAACCTGGACTTCCGGAAAGAGCAGTTCTTC. Supplemented by reference TRBV2 and TRBJ2-1, the full variable domain reads EPEVTQTPSHQVTQMGQEVILRCVPISNHLYFYWYRQILGQKVEFLVSFYNNEISEKSEIFDDQFSVERPDGSNFTLKIRSTKLEDSAMYFCASNLDFRKEQFFGPGTRLTVL.

The genes are TRBV5-6 and TRBJ1-5; possibly TRBD1 for D (5 bases). The germline V gene has CDR1 SGHDT and CDR2 YYEEEE. The CDR3 has 15 amino acids. Trimming shortened V by 3 bases and J by 5 bases, and 15 bases separated the two germline ends. CDR3 sequence (DNA): TGTGCCAGCAGCTCTAGGGGAGGCCTCCATCAGCCCCAGCATTTT. Its translation is CASSSRGGLHQPQHF. Full variable domain (remainder filled in from reference TRBV5-6 and TRBJ1-5): DAGVTQSPTHLIKTRGQQVTLRCSPKSGHDTVSWYQQALGQGPQFIFQYYEEEERQRGNFPDRFSGHQFPNYSSELNVNALLLGDSALYLCASSSRGGLHQPQHFGDGTRLSIL.

A note on this clone: One end of the junction does not line up with germline, which may come from a read error. The CDR3 region has the DNA TGTGCCAGCAGTGAGGCCCCCTCCCACGAGCAGTACTTC. Residues: CASSEAPSHEQYF. The chain links TRBV25-1 to TRBJ2-7, with D unclear. Germline V lookup: CDR1 MGHDK, CDR2 SYGVNS. The CDR3 is 13 amino acids.

The chain recombines TRBV10-3 with TRBJ2-7; possible D gene TRBD1, 6 bases. Germline CDR1 and CDR2: ENHRY and SYGVKD. V lost 5 bases and J 5 bases, leaving 10 bases between the germline ends. The CDR3 spans 12 residues. The CDR3 sequence is CAISQGTDEQYF. In DNA form, the CDR3 reads TGTGCCATCAGTCAGGGGACCGACGAGCAGTACTTC.

In its sample, this clone was seen a few times. V is TRBV7-9 and J is TRBJ1-4; D not certain. Deletions cut 3 bases from V and 0 bases from J, with 5 bases between. Germline lookup yields CDR1 SEHNR and CDR2 FQNEAQ (reference sequence). The CDR3 is 14 residues long. CDR3 residues: CASSFGATNEKLFF. CDR3 in DNA: TGTGCCAGCAGCTTCGGAGCAACTAATGAAAAACTGTTTTTT.